Each of the 29 T cell receptor beta chains below was sequenced from the same sample in a study of molecular identifiers for immune sequencing clone quantification. TCRdb reprocessed the PCR reads via MiXCR and lists one record per CDR3 protein. The data contain about 640,000 distinct CDR3 sequences, 20% of them seen just once; the ten biggest clones take up around 0.86%. The sequenced sample consisted of naive CD8+ T cells from blood, with Jurkat cell RNA spiked in. Subset of the sample: FACS-sorted CD8+CD4-CCR7+CD45RA+ naive T cells. The receptors stem from a human donor in good health. Some libraries in this study had Jurkat cell RNA spiked in.

This clonotype occurred many times. V gene TRBV4-1 combines with J gene TRBJ1-1, with 9 nucleotides matching TRBD1. Germline loops: CDR1 MGHRA, CDR2 YSYEKL. CDR3 size: 12 residues. Trimming cost V 7 bases and J 5 bases; bases outside gene matches: 2. The CDR3, as DNA: TGCGCCAGCAAGACAGGGGGAACTGAAGCTTTCTTT. It codes for CASKTGGTEAFF.

There are a few counts of this clonotype. The J gene is TRBJ1-2, the V gene TRBV29-1, with D possibly being TRBD1 (6 bases). V gave up 3 bases and J gave up 2 bases, with 10 bases separating them. Germline loops: CDR1 SQVTM, CDR2 ANQGSEA. CDR3 length equals 13 residues. CDR3 sequence: CSVDRDKNYGYTF. The CDR3 bases are TGCAGCGTTGATCGGGACAAGAACTATGGCTACACCTTC.

About this clonotype: A clone one base away is much larger, so this may be a read error. The conserved closing phenylalanine or tryptophan is absent in this CDR3, likely reflecting a read error. The chain carries TRBV19 and TRBJ2-7, with 9 nucleotides matching TRBD2. Germline V gene data show CDR1 as LNHDA and CDR2 as SQIVND (reference sequence). The CDR3 runs 17 residues. V dropped 5 bases and J dropped 3; count of bases not matched to a gene: 14. CDR3 residues: CASSLLASGIGNYEQYL. The DNA of the CDR3 is TGTGCCAGTAGTCTCTTGGCTAGCGGGATTGGGAACTACGAGCAGTACCTC.

This clonotype was detected only a few times. V is TRBV7-9 and J is TRBJ2-1; no reliable D call. The length of the CDR3 is 17 residues. The germline V gene has CDR1 SEHNR and CDR2 FQNEAQ (reference sequence). With 3 bases removed from V and 7 bases from J, the gap between germline ends came to 22 bases. CDR3 region: CASSFSVYSTKWNEQFF. The CDR3 nucleotides read TGTGCCAGCAGCTTTTCTGTCTACTCTACAAAGTGGAATGAGCAGTTCTTC. Variable domain in full (rest from reference TRBV7-9 and TRBJ2-1): DTGVSQNPRHKITKRGQNVTFRCDPISEHNRLYWYRQTLGQGPEFLTYFQNEAQLEKSRLLSDRFSAERPKGSFSTLEIQRTEQGDSAMYLCASSFSVYSTKWNEQFFGPGTRLTVL.

This clonotype was seen repeatedly, ten times or more. CDR3 amino acids: CSAMEWNEQFF. In DNA, the CDR3 is TGCAGTGCTATGGAGTGGAATGAGCAGTTCTTC. The gene calls are TRBV20-1 and TRBJ2-1; D is undetermined. CDR1 is DFQATT, CDR2 SNEGSKA, per germline (reference sequence). The CDR3 spans 11 residues. Trimming removed 4 bases at V and 7 bases at J, with 8 bases between.

This clonotype was detected many times. The rearrangement joins TRBV27 to TRBJ1-3; TRBD1 might be the D (5 bases). The germline V gene has CDR1 MNHEY and CDR2 SMNVEV (reference sequence). Trimming took off 3 bases at V and 8 bases at J, with 17 bases between the two ends. The CDR3 sequence is 15 residues long. The CDR3 bases are TGTGCCAGCAGTTTCGGGGGTAGGGCAGAGGACACCATATATTTT. This translates into CASSFGGRAEDTIYF.

This clonotype has a handful of counts. V is TRBV5-6 and J is TRBJ2-7; a weak D match, TRBD2 (5 bases). Germline V gene sequence: CDR1 SGHDT, CDR2 YYEEEE. The CDR3 loop spans 13 amino acids. The V gene lost 2 bases and the J gene lost 3 bases, with 9 bases spanning the gap. The CDR3 coding sequence is TGTGCCAGCAGCTTAGTCCGGGGCTACGAGCAGTACTTC. It codes for CASSLVRGYEQYF.

In its sample, this clonotype was seen a few times. The chain carries TRBV6-2 or TRBV6-3 and TRBJ2-7; 7 positions match TRBD1. Trimming took 7 bases from V and 3 from J; bases not matched to a gene: 6. The germline gives CDR1 MNHEY, CDR2 SVGEGT. The CDR3 extends over 13 amino acids. The CDR3: CASTRTGYYEQYF. CDR3 in DNA: TGTGCCAGCACCCGGACAGGATACTACGAGCAGTACTTC.

This clonotype was seen many times. The chain couples TRBV5-1 to TRBJ2-7; 9 nucleotides match TRBD2. This CDR3 is 18 amino acids long. Germline V gene data show CDR1 as SGHRS and CDR2 as YFSETQ. With 0 bases clipped from V and 0 bases from J, the junction kept 10 bases outside the gene matches. The CDR3 coding sequence is TGCGCCAGCAGCTTGGTTTACTTAGCGGGAGTGAGCTCCTACGAGCAGTACTTC. It translates to CASSLVYLAGVSSYEQYF.

This clonotype has a count of ten or more. The V and J genes are TRBV27 and TRBJ2-1, with TRBD2 matching over 9 bases. Germline CDR1 MNHEY, CDR2 SMNVEV (reference sequence). V shed 4 bases, J shed 9 bases, and the junction held 7 bases outside the gene matches. CDR3 length equals 14 residues. The CDR3 is CASSSGLAVGEQFF. Written as DNA, the CDR3 is TGTGCCAGCAGTTCGGGACTAGCCGTTGGTGAGCAGTTCTTC.

A note on this clonotype: A much larger clone is a single base away; this may be a read error. The genes are TRBV7-9 and TRBJ2-1; TRBD2 might be the D (6 bases). CDR1 is SEHNR, CDR2 FQNEAQ, per germline (reference sequence). There are 16 residues in the CDR3. The CDR3 sequence is CAGSFPLPGAHNEQFF. The CDR3 nucleotides are TGTGCCGGCAGCTTCCCCCTCCCGGGAGCCCACAATGAGCAGTTCTTC.

This clonotype was seen ten or more times. The V and J genes are TRBV4-1 and TRBJ1-1; D gene uncertain. The germline CDR1 and CDR2 sequences are MGHRA and YSYEKL. The ends were cut back, 4 bases at V and 3 bases at J, with 12 bases in the middle. CDR3 length equals 14 residues. The CDR3 reads CASSRVGGDTEAFF. DNA of the CDR3: TGCGCCAGCAGCCGTGTGGGTGGGGACACTGAAGCTTTCTTT.

V usage is TRBV27 and J usage is TRBJ2-5; maybe TRBD2 (7 bases). The germline CDR1 and CDR2 sequences are MNHEY and SMNVEV (reference sequence). With 6 bases removed from V and 4 bases from J, the gap between germline ends came to 24 bases. There are 17 residues in the CDR3. CDR3 residues: CASSPILPGGIGETQYF. The CDR3 coding sequence is TGTGCCAGCAGCCCAATTCTTCCGGGGGGCATTGGAGAGACCCAGTACTTC.

This clonotype was picked up many times. This CDR3 is CASSLGAVTQETQYF. In DNA, the CDR3 is TGTGCCAGCAGCTTAGGAGCGGTGACCCAAGAGACCCAGTACTTC. The gene calls are TRBV7-9 and TRBJ2-5, with TRBD2 as a possible D gene (5 bases). The CDR3 has 15 amino acids. V was shortened by 1 base and J by 1 base, with 10 bases between the two germline ends. Looked up from germline, CDR1 is SEHNR and CDR2 is FQNEAQ (reference sequence).

To note about this clonotype: A read error may be the cause here, since a much bigger clone is one base away. The rearrangement uses TRBV4-3 and TRBJ2-1; TRBD2 agrees at 9 bases. Looked up from germline, CDR1 is LGHNA and CDR2 is YSLEER. This CDR3 has 16 residues. This CDR3 is CASNQDALAGLGEQFF. Here the CDR3 DNA reads TGCGCCAGCAACCAAGATGCCCTAGCGGGGCTGGGAGAGCAGTTCTTC.

This clonotype showed up just a few times. V usage is TRBV27 and J usage is TRBJ2-7, with D possibly being TRBD1 (5 bases). Germline CDR1 reads MNHEY; CDR2 reads SMNVEV (reference sequence). V was clipped by 2 bases and J by 3 bases, with 11 bases between them. This CDR3 is built from 14 residues. DNA for the CDR3: TGTGCCAGCAGTTTAATCTCAGGGAACTACGAGCAGTACTTC. The encoded protein is CASSLISGNYEQYF.

This clonotype has just a few counts. A much larger clone differs by one base, so this may be a read error. This chain links TRBV7-2 with TRBJ2-7, with a weak D call TRBD2 (7 bases). The CDR3 has 15 residues. Germline V lookup: CDR1 SGHTA, CDR2 FQGNSA. The CDR3 nucleotides are TGTGCCAGCAGCTTAGAGGGGGGACTATCCTGCGAGCAGTACTTC. Its translation: CASSLEGGLSCEQYF.

The chain employs TRBV13 and TRBJ1-6, with D unclear. Germline V gives CDR1 PRHDT, CDR2 FYEKMQ (reference sequence). V was clipped by 5 bases and J by 1 base, with 9 bases between them. The CDR3 consists of 15 residues. The chain's CDR3 is CASSARPSYNSPLHF. Written as DNA, the CDR3 is TGTGCCAGCAGCGCCCGACCTTCCTATAATTCACCCCTCCACTTT.

This clonotype was recorded many times. The V call is TRBV20-1, the J call TRBJ2-7; 7 bases match TRBD1. There are 15 residues in the CDR3. The trim removed 1 base at V and 4 bases at J, leaving 10 bases unmatched. In germline, CDR1 is DFQATT, CDR2 SNEGSKA (reference sequence). CDR3 bases: TGCAGTGCTAGAGGGACCCCAGGGACAGCGTACGAGCAGTACTTC. Residues: CSARGTPGTAYEQYF.

Details on this clonotype: A much larger clone differs by one base, so this may be a read error. V is TRBV4-3 and J is TRBJ2-1; the match to TRBD2 covers 14 bases. The CDR3 is 20 residues long. CDR1 and CDR2 from the germline V gene are LGHNA and YSLEER. CDR3 in amino acids: CASSQDDGTSGSLRRNGQFF. As DNA, the CDR3 is TGCGCCAGCAGCCAAGATGATGGGACTAGCGGGAGTTTGAGAAGGAATGGGCAGTTCTTC.

This clonotype was seen repeatedly, ten times or more. The gene calls are TRBV6-2 or TRBV6-3 and TRBJ2-3, with D maybe TRBD2 (6 bases). The CDR3 length is 14 residues. Trimming shortened V by 7 bases and J by 5 bases, and 16 bases separated the two germline ends. Germline assignment: CDR1 MNHEY and CDR2 SVGEGT. CDR3 amino acids: CASTFTGLGDTQYF. The CDR3 bases are TGTGCCAGCACTTTTACGGGACTTGGAGATACGCAGTATTTT.

This clonotype was counted many times. This chain uses TRBV4-2 with TRBJ2-1, with a tentative D call TRBD1 (5 bases). The V gene's germline CDR1 is LGHNA and CDR2 YNFKEQ. V lost 0 bases and J lost 7, with 16 bases in between. This CDR3 is built from 16 residues. CDR3 region: CASSQDEWGTGNEQFF. The CDR3 nucleotides are TGTGCCAGCAGCCAAGATGAGTGGGGAACAGGTAATGAGCAGTTCTTC.

This clonotype was observed at least ten times. CDR3 in DNA: TGCGCCAGCAGCCAAGAGATCGGGGGATGGTATGAGCAGTTCTTC. Protein sequence: CASSQEIGGWYEQFF. The genes are TRBV4-3 and TRBJ2-1, with D maybe TRBD2 (6 bases). CDR3 length: 15 residues. With 0 bases removed from V and 8 bases from J, the gap between germline ends came to 14 bases. The germline V gene has CDR1 LGHNA and CDR2 YSLEER.

This clonotype was detected a few times. This sequence joins TRBV5-6 and TRBJ1-2, with 8 bases lining up with TRBD1. With 3 bases clipped from V and 7 bases from J, the junction kept 11 bases outside the gene matches. The CDR3 totals 15 residues. The germline V gene encodes CDR1 SGHDT and CDR2 YYEEEE. Here the CDR3 DNA reads TGTGCCAGCAGCTCAAAGCGACAGGGGTTGCGTGGCTACACCTTC. Amino acid sequence: CASSSKRQGLRGYTF.

This clonotype was found many times. This chain joins TRBV11-3 and TRBJ2-3; TRBD2 is a possible D gene (6 bases). The CDR3 has 16 residues. The V end lost 1 base, the J end lost 3 bases, and 14 bases lay between the germline ends. The germline gives CDR1 SGHNT, CDR2 YENEEA. The CDR3 nucleotides read TGTGCCAGCAGCTTAGGTTCCGGGAGCGGAACAGATACGCAGTATTTT. Amino acids: CASSLGSGSGTDTQYF.

Remarks on this clonotype: This clone may be a read error of a much larger clone one base away. The chain has TRBV11-2 and TRBJ2-1; 11 bases agree with TRBD2. Per germline, CDR1 SGHAT and CDR2 FQNNGV. The CDR3 is made up of 16 amino acids. CDR3 protein: CAGSLVAGGTNNEQFF. The CDR3 DNA reads as TGTGCCGGCAGCTTAGTAGCGGGAGGGACCAACAATGAGCAGTTCTTC.

This clonotype was detected ten times or more. V is TRBV6-5 and J is TRBJ1-5, with TRBD1 matching 7 bases. CDR1 MNHEY and CDR2 SVGAGI come from the germline V gene. The CDR3 has 14 residues. Trimming took 5 bases from V and 5 from J; bases not matched to a gene: 6. CDR3 region: CASSLRQGYQPQHF. The CDR3 region has the DNA TGTGCCAGCAGTCTCAGACAGGGTTATCAGCCCCAGCATTTT.

This clonotype occurred many times. J is TRBJ1-5 and V is TRBV12-3 or TRBV12-4, with D unresolved. This CDR3 contains 13 residues. V dropped 6 bases and J dropped 0 bases, with 6 bases sitting between them. CDR3 region: CASSKGSNQPQHF. In DNA, the CDR3 is TGTGCCAGCAGCAAGGGTAGCAATCAGCCCCAGCATTTT.

This clonotype was seen ten or more times. The chain links TRBV6-2 or TRBV6-3 to TRBJ2-3; D is ambiguous. Germline lookup yields CDR1 MNHEY and CDR2 SVGEGT. The length of the CDR3 is 12 residues. Trimming took off 4 bases at V and 5 bases at J, with 7 bases between the two ends. In DNA, the CDR3 is TGTGCCAGCAGTTCACCCCGAGATACGCAGTATTTT. Protein sequence: CASSSPRDTQYF.